The clone carrying this T cell receptor (beta chain) was counted once. Per the authors' pipeline: Cell counts per sample came from amplifying reference gene primers. Libraries were prepared by immunoSEQ multiplex PCR; TCRdb keeps only in-frame clonotypes and omits some of them. V, J and clone size are those of that table, while D and trimming were read from the DNA. The sample holds about 69,000 clones, roughly 80% seen once. This entry comes from a study of blood T cell repertoires in COVID-19. Sequenced: peripheral blood. The receptor was derived from a man between 60 and 70 years old with acute or convalescent COVID-19.

The CDR3 reads CASSDAGAGGLQPQHF. In DNA, the CDR3 is TGTGCCAGCAGTGACGCTGGGGCAGGGGGCCTTCAGCCCCAGCATTTT. V gene TRBV25-1 combines with J gene TRBJ1-5, with 8 bases aligning to TRBD1. CDR3 length equals 16 residues. Germline V gene sequence: CDR1 MGHDK, CDR2 SYGVNS. V was clipped by 3 bases and J by 6 bases; unmatched bases: 10.